The 31 T cell receptor beta chains below were found in one sample sequenced in a study of cytomegalovirus exposure and HLA in healthy donors. The protocol was immunoSEQ multiplex PCR, while the TCRdb copy is restricted to in-frame clones and leaves out a portion. Of 150,000 to 200,000 clones in the sample, around 84% were seen once. Sequenced sample: PBMCs. All receptors derive from a man younger than 30 in good health and CMV-seropositive.

The V and J genes are TRBV19 and TRBJ2-7, with 8 bases matching TRBD1. This CDR3 region has 15 residues. Germline values: CDR1 LNHDA, CDR2 SQIVND (reference sequence). Trimming removed 3 bases from V and 4 bases from J; junction bases left unmatched: 8. CDR3 sequence (DNA): TGTGCCAGTAGTATCCGACGGACAGGGAGGTACGAGCAGTACTTC. It encodes CASSIRRTGRYEQYF.

The chain carries TRBV29-1 and TRBJ2-7; TRBD1 is a possible D gene (6 bases). Germline-derived CDR1 and CDR2 are SQVTM and ANQGSEA. This CDR3 contains 16 residues. With 6 bases removed from V and 3 bases from J, the gap between germline ends came to 24 bases. The CDR3 nucleotides read TGCAGCGTGAGCGAGAAGGGACATCCCTACTACTACGAGCAGTACTTC. Translation gives CSVSEKGHPYYYEQYF.

V usage is TRBV20-1 and J usage is TRBJ2-7; 7 bases line up with TRBD1. In germline, CDR1 is DFQATT, CDR2 SNEGSKA (reference sequence). The CDR3 contains 10 residues. V shed 8 bases and J 6 bases; nucleotides not matched to a gene: 4. The CDR3 is CSSTGVEQYF. Written as DNA, the CDR3 is TGCAGTAGCACAGGGGTCGAGCAGTACTTC.

The chain links TRBV18 to TRBJ1-3; D is ambiguous. Germline V gene sequence: CDR1 KGHSH, CDR2 LQKENI. The CDR3 consists of 15 residues. Deletions cut 2 bases from V and 0 bases from J, with 8 bases between. The CDR3 loop is CASSPDISSGNTIYF. The CDR3 region has the DNA TGTGCCAGCTCACCAGACATCAGCTCTGGAAACACCATATATTTT. Based on the CDR3 plus reference TRBV18 and TRBJ1-3, the full variable domain is NAGVMQNPRHLVRRRGQEARLRCSPMKGHSHVYWYRQLPEEGLKFMVYLQKENIIDESGMPKERFSAEFPKEGPSILRIQQVVRGDSAAYFCASSPDISSGNTIYFGEGSWLTVV.

This rearrangement joins TRBV27 to TRBJ2-5; tentatively, D is TRBD2 (5 bases). CDR1 and CDR2 from the germline V gene are MNHEY and SMNVEV (reference sequence). Trimming stripped 4 bases from V and 4 bases from J, with 16 bases between. This CDR3 is 15 amino acids long. The chain's CDR3 is CASSSPNLAGETQYF. CDR3 nucleotide sequence: TGTGCCAGCAGTTCCCCCAACCTAGCAGGAGAGACCCAGTACTTC.

V gene TRBV5-6 combines with J gene TRBJ1-1; tentatively, D is TRBD1 (6 bases). V was trimmed by 3 bases and J by 4 bases, leaving 13 bases between them. The CDR3 is 14 amino acids. Germline V gene data show CDR1 as SGHDT and CDR2 as YYEEEE. CDR3 nucleotides: TGTGCCAGCAGCTGGAACCAGGGGCGCACTGAAGCTTTCTTT. It translates to CASSWNQGRTEAFF.

The chain combines TRBV4-1 with TRBJ2-1; 7 bases fit TRBD2. V dropped 2 bases and J dropped 4; count of bases not matched to a gene: 5. CDR3 length: 15 residues. Germline assignment: CDR1 MGHRA and CDR2 YSYEKL. The CDR3 protein is CASSQLAGVYNEQFF. The CDR3 DNA is TGCGCCAGCAGCCAACTTGCGGGAGTATACAATGAGCAGTTCTTC.

The chain recombines TRBV9 with TRBJ2-1, with a weak D call TRBD2 (5 bases). This CDR3 contains 13 residues. Looked up from germline, CDR1 is SGDLS and CDR2 is YYNGEE. The germline V and J ends were trimmed by 0 bases and 8 bases, with 9 bases remaining between them. CDR3 amino acids: CASSVASSYEQFF. CDR3 bases: TGTGCCAGCAGCGTAGCCTCTAGCTATGAGCAGTTCTTC.

This sequence joins TRBV18 and TRBJ2-1, with TRBD1 matching over 8 bases. This CDR3 spans 14 amino acids. The germline gives CDR1 KGHSH, CDR2 LQKENI. Germline trimming cut 6 bases from V and 7 bases from J; bases unmatched to any gene: 8. The CDR3 reads CASSLGRGLNEQFF. CDR3 sequence (DNA): TGTGCCAGCTCCCTGGGCAGGGGGCTTAATGAGCAGTTCTTC.

This clone was seen more than once but under ten times. The gene calls are TRBV28 and TRBJ2-7; 9 nucleotides line up with TRBD2. Germline CDR1 MDHEN, CDR2 SYDVKM. CDR3 length: 14 amino acids. J gave up 2 bases and V 6 bases, and 5 bases lay outside the gene matches. The CDR3 loop reads CASRRAGGPYEQYF. The DNA for the CDR3 is TGTGCCAGCAGGCGAGCGGGAGGTCCCTACGAGCAGTACTTC. Full variable domain (remainder filled in from reference TRBV28 and TRBJ2-7): DVKVTQSSRYLVKRTGEKVFLECVQDMDHENMFWYRQDPGLGLRLIYFSYDVKMKEKGDIPEGYSVSREKKERFSLILESASTNQTSMYLCASRRAGGPYEQYFGPGTRLTVT.

The V gene is TRBV7-2, the J gene TRBJ2-5; 8 bases match TRBD2. The junction had 11 bases not matched to a gene; V was cut back by 0 bases and J by 5 bases. The CDR3 is 17 amino acids. Per germline, CDR1 SGHTA and CDR2 FQGNSA. CDR3 region: CASSLARSGSGRETQYF. The CDR3, as DNA: TGTGCCAGCAGCTTAGCGAGGAGCGGGAGCGGGCGCGAGACCCAGTACTTC.

The table lists this clone with a count of one. J is TRBJ2-3 and V is TRBV19; D is unresolved. This CDR3 spans 18 amino acids. The germline V gene has CDR1 LNHDA and CDR2 SQIVND (reference sequence). V was trimmed by 4 bases and J by 6 bases, leaving 26 bases between them. CDR3 region: CASSSRHDLTLPLDTQYF. The DNA for the CDR3 is TGTGCCAGTAGTAGCCGGCACGACTTAACTCTACCTCTCGATACGCAGTATTTT.

V is TRBV9 and J is TRBJ2-1, with D possibly being TRBD2 (5 bases). The CDR3 is made up of 16 amino acids. Deletions cut 4 bases from V and 0 bases from J, with 14 bases between. Germline CDR1 is SGDLS and CDR2 is YYNGEE. The CDR3 DNA is TGTGCCAGCAGCACTTCGTTTGGGAGCTCCTACAATGAGCAGTTCTTC. This codes for CASSTSFGSSYNEQFF.

This chain connects TRBV18 to TRBJ2-2, with TRBD2 identical over 7 bases. CDR3 length: 17 amino acids. Germline CDR1 KGHSH, CDR2 LQKENI. V was clipped by 3 bases and J by 7 bases; unmatched bases: 14. Here the CDR3 DNA reads TGTGCCAGCTCACCGGGGGAGGGCCCATCAATTGTCGGGGAGCTGTTTTTT. It yields the protein CASSPGEGPSIVGELFF.

The chain employs TRBV9 and TRBJ2-1; 7 bases line up with TRBD2. J was trimmed by 9 bases and V by 7 bases; bases with no gene match: 13. This CDR3 comprises 14 residues. Germline-derived CDR1 and CDR2 are SGDLS and YYNGEE. CDR3 nucleotide sequence: TGTGCCAGCGGGGACCCCGGGGGGACGGGTGAGCAGTTCTTC. It codes for CASGDPGGTGEQFF. The full variable domain, rest sourced from reference TRBV9 and TRBJ2-1, is DSGVTQTPKHLITATGQRVTLRCSPRSGDLSVYWYQQSLDQGLQFLIQYYNGEERAKGNILERFSAQQFPDLHSELNLSSLELGDSALYFCASGDPGGTGEQFFGPGTRLTVL.

V is TRBV7-2 and J is TRBJ2-1; 8 bases align to TRBD2. The trim removed 5 bases at V and 12 bases at J, leaving 3 bases unmatched. This CDR3 is 11 amino acids long. Germline V gives CDR1 SGHTA, CDR2 FQGNSA. This CDR3 reads CASSPGTRQFF. CDR3 nucleotides: TGTGCCAGCAGCCCCGGGACTAGGCAGTTCTTC.

The chain uses TRBV30 and TRBJ2-4; 8 bases agree with TRBD1. The CDR3 covers 15 residues. Per the germline V gene, CDR1 is GTSNPN and CDR2 is SVGIG (reference sequence). Losses at the gene ends were 2 bases for V and 9 bases for J; bases not matched to a gene: 12. CDR3 coding DNA: TGTGCCTGGAGTATTGGACAGGGAGCGTCTAGCATTCAGTACTTC. Residues: CAWSIGQGASSIQYF.

The chain links TRBV27 to TRBJ1-2; D unclear. Germline lookup yields CDR1 MNHEY and CDR2 SMNVEV (reference sequence). Trimming took off 8 bases at V and 0 bases at J, with 16 bases between the two ends. The CDR3 extends over 15 amino acids. The CDR3 nucleotides are TGTGCCAGCCCCCTCCAGAAACAATCTAACTATGGCTACACCTTC. Encoded protein: CASPLQKQSNYGYTF.

The V and J genes are TRBV2 and TRBJ1-1; possible D gene TRBD1, 6 bases. Trimming shortened V by 8 bases and J by 0 bases, and 13 bases separated the two germline ends. The CDR3 runs 14 residues. Per germline, CDR1 SNHLY and CDR2 FYNNEI. CDR3 nucleotides: TGTGCCAGCTTAATTGACAGGATGAACACTGAAGCTTTCTTT. It yields the protein CASLIDRMNTEAFF.

The chain carries TRBV5-1 and TRBJ1-2; D might be TRBD1 (6 bases). Trimming shortened V by 2 bases and J by 8 bases, and 19 bases separated the two germline ends. Germline CDR1 reads SGHRS; CDR2 reads YFSETQ. The CDR3 sequence is 15 residues long. In DNA, the CDR3 is TGCGCCAGCAGCTTTACTGCCGCGGGGGCCTTAGGCTACACCTTC. Encoded protein: CASSFTAAGALGYTF.

This chain connects TRBV5-1 to TRBJ1-4; unclear D gene. Trimming removed 4 bases from V and 6 bases from J, with 4 bases in between. The CDR3 contains 11 residues. The germline V gene has CDR1 SGHRS and CDR2 YFSETQ. CDR3 loop: CASSLDEKLFF. In nucleotides, the CDR3 is TGCGCCAGCAGCCTCGATGAAAAACTGTTTTTT.

The chain recombines TRBV5-1 with TRBJ2-7; perhaps TRBD1 as D (6 bases). The germline gives CDR1 SGHRS, CDR2 YFSETQ. This CDR3 spans 14 amino acids. Trimming removed 6 bases from V and 4 bases from J, with 17 bases in between. The DNA of the CDR3 is TGCGCCAGCAAAGACAGGTCCCGAGGTTACGAGCAGTACTTC. This translates into CASKDRSRGYEQYF.

This clone was picked up one time. Here the CDR3 DNA reads TGTGCCAGCGAAGGACTAGCGGACACAGATACGCAGTATTTT. Translating it yields CASEGLADTDTQYF. The chain combines TRBV11-1 with TRBJ2-3, with 10 positions matching TRBD2. Germline values: CDR1 SGHAT, CDR2 FQDESV (reference sequence). V lost 8 bases and J lost 2; bases outside the gene matches: 4. The CDR3 consists of 14 residues.

The chain recombines TRBV29-1 with TRBJ2-3; 14 bases align to TRBD2. CDR1 and CDR2 (germline): SQVTM, ANQGSEA. The CDR3 consists of 14 residues. V shed 7 bases, J shed 4 bases, and the junction held 4 bases outside the gene matches. This CDR3 is CSGGTSGSPDTQYF. The CDR3 DNA reads TGCAGCGGTGGGACTAGCGGGAGCCCAGATACGCAGTATTTT.

This sequence joins TRBV5-5 and TRBJ2-3; D may be TRBD2 (5 bases). Germline CDR1 SGHKS, CDR2 YYEKEE (reference sequence). This CDR3 is 13 amino acids long. The V end lost 0 bases, the J end lost 9 bases, and 11 bases lay between the germline ends. The CDR3, as DNA: TGTGCCAGCAGCTTGGGAGGGAGTAGGACGCAGTATTTT. This translates into CASSLGGSRTQYF.

V is TRBV27 and J is TRBJ2-7; TRBD2 aligns across 10 bases. The CDR3 is 15 residues long. The ends lost 4 bases at V and 1 base at J; junction bases unmatched: 4. CDR1 and CDR2 from the germline V gene are MNHEY and SMNVEV (reference sequence). The CDR3 bases are TGTGCCAGCAGTTCCCAGCGGGAGGGTTCCTACGAGCAGTACTTC. Its protein is CASSSQREGSYEQYF.

The rearrangement joins TRBV7-2 to TRBJ1-3; D gene unclear. V lost 5 bases and J lost 4, with 15 bases in between. Germline loops: CDR1 SGHTA, CDR2 FQGNSA. The CDR3 loop spans 15 amino acids. CDR3 DNA sequence: TGTGCCAGCAGCCCCCCTCCGGGTGAGGGAAACACCATATATTTT. Its protein product is CASSPPPGEGNTIYF.

This chain uses TRBV15 with TRBJ1-4; D not resolved. From germline, CDR1 is LNHNV and CDR2 YYDKDF (reference sequence). The CDR3 spans 18 residues. The V end lost 3 bases, the J end lost 3 bases, and 20 bases lay between the germline ends. Here the CDR3 reads CATSSPGRGGAANEKLFF. Here the CDR3 DNA reads TGTGCCACCAGCAGCCCCGGTCGGGGAGGAGCGGCTAATGAAAAACTGTTTTTT.

V usage is TRBV21-1 and J usage is TRBJ1-5; the DNA was not used to check the table's D call, TRBD1. TRBV21-1 is an annotated pseudogene. The CDR3 runs to 16 residues. The CDR3 protein is CASSKRTGDSNQPQHF. CDR3 nucleotides: TGTGCCAGCAGCAAACGGACAGGGGATAGCAATCAGCCCCAGCATTTT.

The chain is built from TRBV7-2 and TRBJ2-1, with a weak D call TRBD2 (6 bases). Deletions cut 4 bases from V and 7 bases from J, with 11 bases between. Germline CDR1 is SGHTA and CDR2 is FQGNSA. The CDR3 runs 13 residues. CDR3 amino acids: CASSSGLPNEQFF. CDR3 bases: TGTGCCAGCAGCTCGGGACTTCCGAATGAGCAGTTCTTC.

The chain links TRBV11-2 to TRBJ2-7; no firm D call. V lost 5 bases to trimming and J lost 0 bases, with 8 bases between them. Germline V gene sequence: CDR1 SGHAT, CDR2 FQNNGV. The CDR3 extends over 13 amino acids. The CDR3 DNA reads as TGTGCCAGCAGCCCAGTGGTCTCCTACGAGCAGTACTTC. This encodes CASSPVVSYEQYF.